One T cell receptor beta chain is described in this entry. Its antigen remains unidentified. This same CDR3 is encoded by further DNA sequences in the sample. The data originate from a study of T cell responses to AZD1222 COVID-19 vaccine. Study observations and caveats: Increased Spike-specific TCR breadth and depth were observed after two AZD1222 doses. Spike regions recognized by vaccine-associated CD4 TCRs spanned the protein, led by 160-218 and 743-854. Repertoires in all cases were sampled only once the peak T cell response had passed.

Sequencing used immunoSEQ multiplex PCR; TCRdb keeps in-frame clones, though not all of them. This sample yields about 180,000 clones, of which 90% to 95% are seen a single time; roughly 1% belongs to the top ten. V lost 4 bases to trimming and J lost 2 bases; unmatched junction nucleotides: 0. In germline, CDR1 is SNHLY, CDR2 FYNNEI. This CDR3 contains 14 residues. The receptor's source is an adult who received the MenACWY meningococcal vaccine as a control. Sequencing used peripheral blood, obtained 28 days after the second dose of the MenACWY control vaccine. The chain uses TRBV2 and TRBJ1-5; 9 bases fit TRBD1. The CDR3 nucleotides are TGTGCCAGCAGTGGGACAGGGGGCAATCAGCCCCAGCATTTT. This gives the protein CASSGTGGNQPQHF.